These T cell receptor beta chains were read from a single sample in a study of beta chain features in type 1 diabetes. Profiled with immunoSEQ multiplex PCR; TCRdb holds only in-frame clones, not every one. The sample yields around 500,000 clones, roughly 11% seen once. The sample comprised naive CD4+ T cells from blood. The receptors were gathered from a woman in her late teens or twenties in good health. CDR3s include the opening cysteine and the closing phenylalanine or tryptophan. D genes are given only for firm matches. Some rows have no size entry. The others give once, few or many, or a class for an expanded clone.

j_call d_call v_call clone_size cdr3_aa cdr3_nt
TRBJ2-5 TRBD2 TRBV4-2 few CASSPGTSGQETQYF TGTGCCAGCAGCCCGGGGACTAGCGGCCAAGAGACCCAGTACTTC
TRBJ2-5 NA TRBV5-6 NA CASSLGAGREETQYF TGTGCCAGCAGCTTAGGCGCGGGCAGGGAAGAGACCCAGTACTTC
TRBJ2-3 TRBD2 TRBV5-4 NA CASSPGRGGLDTQYF TGTGCCAGCAGCCCAGGGCGGGGGGGCTTAGATACGCAGTATTTT
TRBJ2-7 NA TRBV7-8 few CASSLLQGRYEQYF TGTGCCAGCAGCTTGCTTCAGGGGAGGTACGAGCAGTACTTC
TRBJ1-2 TRBD1 TRBV7-9 NA CASSVDRGGYTF TGTGCCAGCAGCGTGGACAGGGGTGGCTACACCTTC
TRBJ2-7 NA TRBV7-8 few CASSPMGHPSEQYF TGTGCCAGCAGCCCAATGGGACACCCTAGCGAGCAGTACTTC
TRBJ2-1 TRBD2 TRBV30 few CAWSLGGSSYNEQFF TGTGCCTGGAGTCTGGGAGGGAGCTCCTACAATGAGCAGTTCTTC
TRBJ2-5 NA TRBV29-1 NA CSVLRGGETQYF TGCAGCGTTTTACGGGGTGGGGAGACCCAGTACTTC
TRBJ1-1 TRBD1 TRBV28 NA CASSADRGPAPEAFF TGTGCCAGCAGTGCCGACAGGGGGCCGGCTCCTGAAGCTTTCTTT
TRBJ1-2 NA TRBV9 NA CASSQVGYGYTF TGTGCCAGCAGCCAAGTGGGCTATGGCTACACCTTC
TRBJ2-2 NA TRBV4-1 few CASSQVMGSLFF TGCGCCAGCAGCCAAGTTATGGGCAGCCTGTTTTTT
TRBJ1-4 NA TRBV25-1 NA CASRGPQAEEKLFF TGTGCCAGCAGGGGTCCACAGGCCGAGGAAAAACTGTTTTTT
TRBJ2-5 NA TRBV15 few CATSRDGTGQETQYF TGTGCCACCAGCAGAGATGGGACCGGCCAAGAGACCCAGTACTTC
TRBJ1-1 NA TRBV7-9 few CASSFRRQREVSTEAFF TGTGCCAGCAGCTTTAGGAGACAGAGGGAAGTTAGCACTGAAGCTTTCTTT
TRBJ2-3 NA TRBV25-1 NA CASQGDTQYF TGTGCCAGCCAAGGAGATACGCAGTATTTT
TRBJ1-3 NA TRBV4-3 few CASSQGRPQGSGNTIYF TGCGCCAGCAGCCAAGGTCGCCCGCAGGGGTCTGGAAACACCATATATTTT
TRBJ2-5 NA TRBV7-2 NA CASRRQETQYF TGTGCCAGCAGACGACAGGAGACCCAGTACTTC
TRBJ2-1 TRBD1 TRBV7-9 NA CASSSGTGGSNEQFF TGTGCCAGCAGCTCCGGGACAGGGGGTTCCAATGAGCAGTTCTTC